Listed below are T cell receptor beta chains from one sample, sequenced in a study of OX40 agonist ivuxolimab in advanced cancers. Only in-frame clones appear in the TCRdb table, and some are missing; sequencing was by immunoSEQ multiplex PCR. This sample has under 100,000 clones, with 70% to 90% found just once. The sample here was CD4+ or CD8+ T cells sorted from blood, taken in a trial of the OX40 agonist ivuxolimab. These receptors all come from an adult with an advanced solid tumor such as melanoma, head and neck, liver or kidney cancer. CDR3s include the opening cysteine and the closing phenylalanine or tryptophan.

TRBV2	TRBJ2-1	CASSEGRGRYDEQFF
TRBV6-1	TRBJ1-5	CASSEARSIPSNQPQHF
TRBV5-1	TRBJ2-3	CASSPGGRGGADTQYF
TRBV15	TRBJ2-3	CATSHAAGSSTDTQYF
TRBV6-5	TRBJ1-1	CASSYRGVMNTEAFF
TRBV4-1	TRBJ2-3	CASSQEARGRTDTQYF
TRBV5-6	TRBJ2-3	CASSLGAPSDTQYF
TRBV5-6	TRBJ2-5	CASRRIEGQRETQYF
TRBV27	TRBJ2-2	CASSPGQLAGELFF
TRBV30	TRBJ2-3	CAWSVGTSTQYF
TRBV5-4	TRBJ2-1	CASSLTANEQFF
TRBV6-5	TRBJ1-1	CASSYTANTEAFF
TRBV9	TRBJ2-2	CASSVGRPKGLPMNTGELFF
TRBV15	TRBJ2-7	CATGTSSYEQYF
TRBV5-1	TRBJ2-2	CASTGQGPNTGELFF
TRBV10-1	TRBJ1-3	CASRRQGKSGNTIYF
TRBV28	TRBJ2-6	CASSGQVSGANVLTF
TRBV6-1	TRBJ2-7	CASSVANGYEQYF
TRBV2	TRBJ2-3	CASYYGTTSTDTQYF
TRBV6-6	TRBJ2-3	CASSYPQATDTQYF
TRBV6-1	TRBJ1-1	CASKWGLTEAFF
TRBV7-7	TRBJ2-2	CASSLTLGQGTGELFF
TRBV7-2	TRBJ2-1	CASSLREGGSYNEQFF
TRBV11-2	TRBJ2-7	CASSLVSGGVYEQYF
TRBV14	TRBJ2-1	CASSQVGAGFHNEQFF
TRBV21-1	TRBJ2-1	CASSAPFGAESYNEQFF
TRBV11-1	TRBJ2-1	CASSFQRVRASEQFF
TRBV5-1	TRBJ2-1	CASSLDWTGYNEQFF
TRBV9	TRBJ2-3	CASSVPSDTQYF
TRBV7-6	TRBJ1-4	CASSLSGTANEKLFF
TRBV11-2	TRBJ1-3	CASSPRTDTSGNTIYF
TRBV11-1	TRBJ2-1	CASSLGQGIHEQFF
TRBV19	TRBJ1-6	CASRYQPINNSPLHF
TRBV27	TRBJ2-3	CASSYKASGIPLDTQYF
TRBV5-4	TRBJ1-1	CASSLAAGQLNTEAFF
TRBV19	TRBJ2-3	CASSIRQGTGDTQYF
TRBV18	TRBJ2-1	CASTGTGIPYNEQFF
TRBV5-1	TRBJ2-1	CASSASLAGYEQFF
TRBV6-5	TRBJ2-1	CASSYLTGNEQFF
TRBV2	TRBJ2-1	CASSATSGGYNEQFF
TRBV11-3	TRBJ1-2	CARNRVAGGYTF
TRBV12-5	TRBJ2-1	CASGIGGLAFEQFF
TRBV19	TRBJ1-1	CASSVQGAAEAFF
TRBV6-6	TRBJ1-5	CASSSPGQGGQPQHF
TRBV9	TRBJ2-1	CASSVGTTPYNEQFF
TRBV6-1	TRBJ2-3	CASNGGSRGGDTQYF
TRBV6-5	TRBJ2-1	CASSWTGTTSYNEQFF
TRBV5-6	TRBJ2-7	CASSLGTGGYEQYF